Listed below are T cell receptor beta chains from one sample, sequenced in a study of cytomegalovirus exposure and HLA in healthy donors. Using immunoSEQ multiplex PCR, the repertoire was profiled, and TCRdb retains in-frame clones only, with some absent. The sample yields approximately 100,000 clones, roughly 70% seen once. Sample: PBMCs. The receptor source for this set is a man aged 35-49 years in good health and CMV-seropositive. CDR3s include the opening cysteine and the closing phenylalanine or tryptophan.

CDR3 | J | V | length
CASSLGDGATQYF | TRBJ2-5 | TRBV7-3 | 13
CASSTAGGNYGYTF | TRBJ1-2 | TRBV5-1 | 14
CAISASRDTTNTEAFF | TRBJ1-1 | TRBV10-3 | 16
CASSSPGQGYYEQFF | TRBJ2-1 | TRBV11-2 | 15
CASGRTGINTGELFF | TRBJ2-2 | TRBV2 | 15
CASSGTGGNYGYTF | TRBJ1-2 | TRBV7-2 | 14
CASSFKGGRTGELFF | TRBJ2-2 | TRBV5-4 | 15
CASSLRGETEAFF | TRBJ1-1 | TRBV5-1 | 13
CASSAGGDKQYF | TRBJ2-7 | TRBV9 | 12
CASSPGTGGNQPQHF | TRBJ1-5 | TRBV27 | 15
CASTIGGPNANTGELFF | TRBJ2-2 | TRBV2 | 17
CSSEGQFF | TRBJ2-1 | TRBV20-1 | 8
CASSLGDRLTEAFF | TRBJ1-1 | TRBV7-2 | 14